The 20 T cell receptor beta chains reported below all come from one sample, sequenced in a study of T cells after yellow fever vaccination. TCRdb used MiXCR to reprocess the 5' RACE reads, holding one entry per CDR3 protein. The table includes some 500,000 distinct CDR3 sequences, 13% detected once. The sample consisted of PBMCs, taken on the day of the yellow fever booster vaccination. Receptor source: a man aged 30-40 years who received the YFV17D yellow fever vaccine.

This clonotype was observed a few times. The rearrangement links TRBV14 to TRBJ2-5, with D perhaps matching TRBD1 (6 bases). The CDR3 spans 17 residues. V was trimmed by 2 bases and J by 2 bases, leaving 18 bases between them. The germline V gene encodes CDR1 SGHDN and CDR2 FVKESK. The CDR3 loop reads CASSQPPGQGWQETQYF. CDR3 sequence (DNA): TGTGCCAGCAGCCAACCCCCGGGCCAGGGGTGGCAAGAGACCCAGTACTTC.

This clonotype was counted only a few times. The chain recombines TRBV20-1 with TRBJ1-1; D is perhaps TRBD1 (5 bases). From germline, CDR1 is DFQATT and CDR2 SNEGSKA (reference sequence). Trimming shortened V by 4 bases and J by 3 bases, and 12 bases separated the two germline ends. CDR3 size: 13 residues. In DNA, the CDR3 is TGCAGTGCTACGGACATGGGGGACACTGAAGCTTTCTTT. It codes for CSATDMGDTEAFF.

The chain joins TRBV4-2 to TRBJ2-1; TRBD2 agrees at 12 bases. Germline V lookup: CDR1 LGHNA, CDR2 YNFKEQ. This CDR3 has 17 amino acids. With V trimmed by 4 bases and J by 6 bases, 10 bases remained unmatched. The CDR3, as DNA: TGTGCCAGCAGCCTCGGACTAGCGGGAACGGGGGGCAATGAGCAGTTCTTC. Encoded protein: CASSLGLAGTGGNEQFF.

This chain connects TRBV6-1 to TRBJ1-4; unclear D gene. The CDR3 spans 13 residues. CDR1 and CDR2 (germline): MNHNS, SASEGT. V was clipped by 4 bases and J by 4 bases, with 7 bases between them. In DNA, the CDR3 is TGTGCCAGCAGTGTAAAGGATAATGAAAAACTGTTTTTT. Amino acids: CASSVKDNEKLFF.

The rearrangement links TRBV6-5 to TRBJ2-6; D is unresolved. Trimming pared 0 bases from V and 0 bases from J, leaving 9 bases between. Germline V gene lookup returns CDR1 MNHEY and CDR2 SVGAGI. The CDR3 is 17 amino acids. The DNA for the CDR3 is TGTGCCAGCAGTTACTCCCCGTCCAGCTCTGGGGCCAACGTCCTGACTTTC. Its translation: CASSYSPSSSGANVLTF.

This clonotype was picked up a small number of times. The rearrangement joins TRBV27 to TRBJ2-2; possibly TRBD2 for D (5 bases). The germline CDR1 and CDR2 sequences are MNHEY and SMNVEV (reference sequence). There are 13 residues in the CDR3. V was trimmed by 5 bases and J by 7 bases, leaving 11 bases between them. The CDR3 protein is CASSPRRSGELFF. In nucleotides, the CDR3 is TGTGCCAGCAGTCCTCGGAGGAGCGGGGAGCTGTTTTTT.

This clonotype was picked up a small number of times. The chain has TRBV20-1 and TRBJ2-2; no firm D call. The germline V gene has CDR1 DFQATT and CDR2 SNEGSKA (reference sequence). This CDR3 has 14 residues. With 5 bases removed from V and 5 bases from J, the gap between germline ends came to 15 bases. The CDR3 DNA follows: TGCAGTGCTGGTCAATGGGAAGTTACCGGGGAGCTGTTTTTT. It is translated as CSAGQWEVTGELFF.

The chain links TRBV18 to TRBJ2-1; no firm D call. This CDR3 is 15 amino acids long. The germline V gene encodes CDR1 KGHSH and CDR2 LQKENI. The V and J ends lost 3 bases and 1 base respectively, with 10 bases between them. The CDR3 DNA follows: TGTGCCAGCTCACCTGCGGTGGGGTCCTACAATGAGCAGTTCTTC. Its translation is CASSPAVGSYNEQFF.

CDR3 loop: CASSQERPDTQYF. The CDR3 DNA follows: TGTGCCAGCAGCCAAGAGCGCCCAGATACGCAGTATTTT. The chain carries TRBV14 and TRBJ2-3; D gene uncertain. The CDR3 extends over 13 amino acids. Trimming cost V 0 bases and J 4 bases, with 5 bases left between them. CDR1 and CDR2 from the germline V gene are SGHDN and FVKESK.

The chain carries TRBV4-3 and TRBJ1-2; TRBD1 is a possible D gene (6 bases). Germline V gene sequence: CDR1 LGHNA, CDR2 YSLEER. The V end was cut by 0 bases, the J end by 4 bases, with 9 bases between. The CDR3 is made up of 14 amino acids. CDR3: CASSQDQGLYGYTF. The CDR3 DNA sequence: TGCGCCAGCAGCCAAGACCAGGGGCTCTATGGCTACACCTTC.

The chain has TRBV10-3 and TRBJ1-1; 8 bases are shared with TRBD1. The CDR3 contains 12 residues. J was trimmed by 3 bases and V by 11 bases; bases with no gene match: 5. Germline V gene sequence: CDR1 ENHRY, CDR2 SYGVKD. In DNA, the CDR3 is TGTGCCTCACAGGGGGTGTACACTGAAGCTTTCTTT. Protein product: CASQGVYTEAFF.

This clonotype has more than one count but fewer than ten. This chain joins TRBV7-2 and TRBJ2-3; D is uncertain. The germline V and J ends were trimmed by 5 bases and 4 bases, with 13 bases remaining between them. This CDR3 has 14 residues. Germline CDR1 and CDR2: SGHTA and FQGNSA. The CDR3 here is CASSPVLAADTQYF. For the CDR3, the DNA is TGTGCCAGCAGCCCCGTCCTTGCGGCAGATACGCAGTATTTT.

This clonotype was seen more than once but under ten times. The chain couples TRBV20-1 to TRBJ2-3, with D possibly TRBD2 on 5 matching bases. The CDR3 has 12 residues. Trimming left V 1 base short and J 5 bases short, with 7 bases between. Germline loops: CDR1 DFQATT, CDR2 SNEGSKA (reference sequence). The CDR3 DNA follows: TGCAGTGCTAGAGCGAGCGGAGATACGCAGTATTTT. Its protein is CSARASGDTQYF.

This chain joins TRBV3-1 and TRBJ2-5; 7 bases map to TRBD2. This CDR3 has 15 amino acids. The germline gives CDR1 LGHDT, CDR2 YNNKEL (reference sequence). The ends lost 4 bases at V and 4 bases at J; junction bases unmatched: 9. The CDR3: CASSPTGTTLETQYF. The CDR3 DNA reads TGTGCCAGCAGCCCCACGGGGACTACCCTAGAGACCCAGTACTTC.

The V gene is TRBV6-2 or TRBV6-3, the J gene TRBJ2-1; D might be TRBD1 or TRBD2, each matching 5 bases. With 4 bases removed from V and 9 bases from J, the gap between germline ends came to 10 bases. CDR1 and CDR2 from the germline V gene are MNHEY and SVGEGT. The CDR3 spans 12 residues. The CDR3 protein is CASSSGPPEQFF. As DNA, the CDR3 is TGTGCCAGCAGTTCGGGACCTCCTGAGCAGTTCTTC.

J is TRBJ2-5 and V is TRBV29-1, with 7 bases matching TRBD1. Germline trimming cut 7 bases from V and 1 base from J; bases unmatched to any gene: 12. The CDR3 sequence is 15 residues long. CDR1 and CDR2 from the germline V gene are SQVTM and ANQGSEA. The CDR3 DNA is TGCAGCGGAAAACAGGGGATGAATGCCCAAGAGACCCAGTACTTC. It yields the protein CSGKQGMNAQETQYF.

This clonotype was counted ten times or more. The V gene is TRBV20-1, the J gene TRBJ2-1; D remains ambiguous. The CDR3 spans 14 residues. Germline lookup yields CDR1 DFQATT and CDR2 SNEGSKA (reference sequence). V lost 6 bases and J lost 6, with 18 bases in between. The CDR3 protein is CSATKAHGFNEQFF. In DNA, the CDR3 is TGCAGTGCGACGAAGGCCCACGGGTTCAATGAGCAGTTCTTC.

This clonotype was observed a few times. Here the CDR3 DNA reads TGTGCCTGGAGTCTCCTAGGAAACTACGAGCAGTACTTC. As protein: CAWSLLGNYEQYF. The chain carries TRBV30 and TRBJ2-7, with D unresolved. This CDR3 has 13 amino acids. The V end lost 2 bases, the J end lost 3 bases, and 11 bases lay between the germline ends. Germline-derived CDR1 and CDR2 are GTSNPN and SVGIG (reference sequence).

CDR3 bases: TGTGCCAGCAGTTCCAAGGTTGGCGAAAAACTGTTTTTT. This codes for CASSSKVGEKLFF. This chain connects TRBV27 to TRBJ1-4; D remains unclear. Per the germline V gene, CDR1 is MNHEY and CDR2 is SMNVEV (reference sequence). There are 13 residues in the CDR3. V lost 4 bases to trimming and J lost 8 bases, with 11 bases between them.

In this sample, this clonotype turned up a few times. V and J are TRBV7-2 and TRBJ2-7; 14 positions match TRBD2. The V gene's germline CDR1 is SGHTA and CDR2 FQGNSA. Losses at the gene ends were 4 bases for V and 2 bases for J; bases not matched to a gene: 7. The CDR3 has 17 residues. The CDR3 loop reads CASSSLTSGRVPYEQYF. The CDR3 bases are TGTGCCAGCAGCTCGCTGACTAGCGGGAGGGTACCCTACGAGCAGTACTTC. Based on the CDR3 plus reference TRBV7-2 and TRBJ2-7, the full variable domain is GAGVSQSPSNKVTEKGKDVELRCDPISGHTALYWYRQSLGQGLEFLIYFQGNSAPDKSGLPSDRFSAERTGGSVSTLTIQRTQQEDSAVYLCASSSLTSGRVPYEQYFGPGTRLTVT.